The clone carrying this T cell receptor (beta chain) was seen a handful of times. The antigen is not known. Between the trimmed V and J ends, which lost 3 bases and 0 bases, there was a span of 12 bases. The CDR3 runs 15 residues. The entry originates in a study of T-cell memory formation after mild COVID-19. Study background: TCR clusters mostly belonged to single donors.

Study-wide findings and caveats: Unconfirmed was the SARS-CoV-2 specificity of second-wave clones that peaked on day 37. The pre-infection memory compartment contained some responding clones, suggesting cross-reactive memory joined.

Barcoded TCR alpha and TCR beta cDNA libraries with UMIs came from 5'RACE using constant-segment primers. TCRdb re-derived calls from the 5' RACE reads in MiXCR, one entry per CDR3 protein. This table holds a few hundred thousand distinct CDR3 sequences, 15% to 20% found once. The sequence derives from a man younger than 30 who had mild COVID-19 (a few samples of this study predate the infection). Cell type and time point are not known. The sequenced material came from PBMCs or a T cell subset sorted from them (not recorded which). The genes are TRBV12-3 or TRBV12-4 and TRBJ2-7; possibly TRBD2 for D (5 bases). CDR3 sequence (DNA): TGTGCCAGCAGTTTTGGCGGAGGCAGCTCCTACGAGCAGTACTTC. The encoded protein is CASSFGGGSSYEQYF.